This T cell receptor (beta chain) was documented in a study of T cells in Graves' hyperthyroidism and ophthalmopathy. This clonotype was seen ten or more times. Regions amplified from RNA transcripts were the TCR beta CDR3 regions. TCR CDR3 regions were first amplified by RT-PCR with HTBI primers. TCRdb re-analysed the multiplex PCR reads in MiXCR, keeping a single row per CDR3 protein. The sample contains almost 350,000 distinct CDR3 sequences, 15% to 20% of which appear only once. Patients were excluded for uncontrolled infection, other autoimmune disease, pregnancy or lactation. This sequence was found in a middle-aged woman with Graves' ophthalmopathy. Sequencing was performed on blood.

CDR3 coding DNA: TGTGCCAGCAGCGACCCGACCGACCGATCTGGCTACACCTTC. This codes for CASSDPTDRSGYTF. The chain is built from TRBV14 and TRBJ1-2; no clear D. The CDR3 is 14 residues long. Germline CDR1 is SGHDN and CDR2 is FVKESK. Trimming removed 5 bases from V and 7 bases from J, with 17 bases in between.